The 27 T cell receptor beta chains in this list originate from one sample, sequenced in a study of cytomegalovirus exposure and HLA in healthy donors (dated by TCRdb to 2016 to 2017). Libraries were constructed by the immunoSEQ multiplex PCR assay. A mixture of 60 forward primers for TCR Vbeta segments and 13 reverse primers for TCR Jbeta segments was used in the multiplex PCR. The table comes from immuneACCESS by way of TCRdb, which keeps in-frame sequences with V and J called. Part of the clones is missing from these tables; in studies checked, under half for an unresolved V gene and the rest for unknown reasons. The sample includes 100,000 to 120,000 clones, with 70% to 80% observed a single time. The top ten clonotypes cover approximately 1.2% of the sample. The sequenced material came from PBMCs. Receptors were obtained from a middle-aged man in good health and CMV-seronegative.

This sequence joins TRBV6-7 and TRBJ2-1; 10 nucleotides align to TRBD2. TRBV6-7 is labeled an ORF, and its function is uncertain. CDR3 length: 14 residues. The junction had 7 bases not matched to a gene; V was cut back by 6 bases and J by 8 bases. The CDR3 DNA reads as TGTGCCAGCAGCTCCCTAGCGGGAGTTGATGAGCAGTTCTTC. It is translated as CASSSLAGVDEQFF.

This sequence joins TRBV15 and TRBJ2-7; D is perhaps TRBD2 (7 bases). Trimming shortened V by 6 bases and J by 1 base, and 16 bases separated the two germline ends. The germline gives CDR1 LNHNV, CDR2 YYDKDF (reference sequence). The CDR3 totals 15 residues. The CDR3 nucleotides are TGTGCCACCAGTGGGGGGGCCAGCAAATCCTACGAGCAGTACTTC. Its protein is CATSGGASKSYEQYF.

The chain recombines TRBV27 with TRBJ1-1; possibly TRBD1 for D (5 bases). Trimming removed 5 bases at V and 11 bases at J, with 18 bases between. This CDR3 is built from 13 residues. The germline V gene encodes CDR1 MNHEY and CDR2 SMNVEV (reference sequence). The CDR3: CASSRPQGRVAFF. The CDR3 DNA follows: TGTGCCAGCAGTCGCCCGCAGGGTAGGGTGGCTTTCTTT.

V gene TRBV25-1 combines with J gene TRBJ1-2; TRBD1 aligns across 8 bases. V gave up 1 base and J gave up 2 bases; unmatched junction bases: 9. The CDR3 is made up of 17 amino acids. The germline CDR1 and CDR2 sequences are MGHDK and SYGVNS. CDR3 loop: CASSEWGTGTKNYGYTF. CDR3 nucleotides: TGTGCCAGCAGTGAATGGGGGACAGGAACCAAAAACTATGGCTACACCTTC.

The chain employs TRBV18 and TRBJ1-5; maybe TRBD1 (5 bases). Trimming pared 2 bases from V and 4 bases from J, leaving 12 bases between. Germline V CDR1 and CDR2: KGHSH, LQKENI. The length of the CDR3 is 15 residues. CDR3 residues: CASSPNGEGNQPQHF. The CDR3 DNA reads TGTGCCAGCTCACCAAACGGGGAGGGGAATCAGCCCCAGCATTTT.

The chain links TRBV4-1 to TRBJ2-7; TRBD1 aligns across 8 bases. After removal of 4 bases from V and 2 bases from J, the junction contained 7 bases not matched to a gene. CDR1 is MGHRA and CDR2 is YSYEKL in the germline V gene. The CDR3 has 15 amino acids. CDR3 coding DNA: TGCGCCAGCAGCCGAACCGGGACAGGCACCTACGAGCAGTACTTC. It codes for CASSRTGTGTYEQYF.

The CDR3 DNA reads as TGTGCCAGCAGCGACGGGGGGGAGGAGACCCAGTACTTC. Protein: CASSDGGEETQYF. V gene TRBV7-9 combines with J gene TRBJ2-5; 8 bases line up with TRBD2. Trimming removed 5 bases from V and 5 bases from J; junction bases left unmatched: 4. Per germline, CDR1 SEHNR and CDR2 FQNEAQ (reference sequence). CDR3 length: 13 amino acids.

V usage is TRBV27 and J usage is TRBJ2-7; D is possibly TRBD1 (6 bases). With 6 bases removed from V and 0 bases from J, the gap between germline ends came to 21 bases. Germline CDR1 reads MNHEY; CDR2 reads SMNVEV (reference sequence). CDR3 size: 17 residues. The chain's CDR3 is CASRLSLTGSSSYEQYF. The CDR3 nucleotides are TGTGCCAGCAGGCTTTCTCTTACAGGGTCGAGCTCCTACGAGCAGTACTTC.

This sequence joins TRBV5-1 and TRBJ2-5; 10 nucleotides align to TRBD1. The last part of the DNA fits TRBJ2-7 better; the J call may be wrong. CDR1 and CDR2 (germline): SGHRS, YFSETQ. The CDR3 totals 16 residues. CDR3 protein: CASSLGGTGETYEQYF. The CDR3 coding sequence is TGCGCCAGCAGCTTGGGAGGGACAGGGGAAACCTACGAGCAGTACTTC.

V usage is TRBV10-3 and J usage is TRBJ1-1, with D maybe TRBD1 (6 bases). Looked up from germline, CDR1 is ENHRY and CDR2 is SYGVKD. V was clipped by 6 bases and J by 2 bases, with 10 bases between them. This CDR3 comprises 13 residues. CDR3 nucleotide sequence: TGTGCCATCAGCCGGGGACAAAACACTGAAGCTTTCTTT. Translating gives CAISRGQNTEAFF.

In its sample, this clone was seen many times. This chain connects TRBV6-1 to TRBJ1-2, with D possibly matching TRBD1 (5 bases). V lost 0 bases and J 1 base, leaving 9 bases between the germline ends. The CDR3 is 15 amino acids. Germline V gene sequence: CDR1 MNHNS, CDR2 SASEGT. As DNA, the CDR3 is TGTGCCAGCAGTGAAGCGCCGGGGGATAACTATGGCTACACCTTC. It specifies CASSEAPGDNYGYTF.

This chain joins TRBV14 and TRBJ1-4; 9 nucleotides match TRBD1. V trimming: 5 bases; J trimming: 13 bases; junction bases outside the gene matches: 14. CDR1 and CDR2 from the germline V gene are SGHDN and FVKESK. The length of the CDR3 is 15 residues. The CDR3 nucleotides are TGTGCCAGCAGCGACAGGGACAGGGAGGAGGATAGACTGTTTTTT. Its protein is CASSDRDREEDRLFF.

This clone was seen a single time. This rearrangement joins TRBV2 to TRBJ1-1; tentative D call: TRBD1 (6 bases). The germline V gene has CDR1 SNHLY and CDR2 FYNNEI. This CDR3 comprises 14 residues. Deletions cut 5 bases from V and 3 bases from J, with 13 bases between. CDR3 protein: CASSWGGAHTEAFF. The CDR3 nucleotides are TGTGCCAGCAGTTGGGGGGGGGCGCACACTGAAGCTTTCTTT.

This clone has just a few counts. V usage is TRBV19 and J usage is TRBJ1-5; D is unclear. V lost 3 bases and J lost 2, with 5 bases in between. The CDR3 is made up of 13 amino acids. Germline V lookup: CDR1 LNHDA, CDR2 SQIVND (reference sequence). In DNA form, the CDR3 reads TGTGCCAGTAGTATTGGAGGCAATCAGCCCCAGCATTTT. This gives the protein CASSIGGNQPQHF. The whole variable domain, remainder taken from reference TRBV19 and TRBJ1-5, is DGGITQSPKYLFRKEGQNVTLSCEQNLNHDAMYWYRQDPGQGLRLIYYSQIVNDFQKGDIAEGYSVSREKKESFPLTVTSAQKNPTAFYLCASSIGGNQPQHFGDGTRLSIL.

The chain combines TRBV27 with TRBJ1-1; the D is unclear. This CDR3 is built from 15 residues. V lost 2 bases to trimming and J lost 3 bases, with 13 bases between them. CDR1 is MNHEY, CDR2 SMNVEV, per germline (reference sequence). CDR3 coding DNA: TGTGCCAGCAGTTTACTCTTGGGAGAGGACACTGAAGCTTTCTTT. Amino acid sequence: CASSLLLGEDTEAFF.

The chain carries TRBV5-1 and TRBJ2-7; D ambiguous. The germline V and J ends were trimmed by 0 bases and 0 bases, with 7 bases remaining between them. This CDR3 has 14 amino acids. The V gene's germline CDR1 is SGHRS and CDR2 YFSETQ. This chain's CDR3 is CASSLGGSSYEQYF. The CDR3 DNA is TGCGCCAGCAGCTTGGGAGGCAGCTCCTACGAGCAGTACTTC.

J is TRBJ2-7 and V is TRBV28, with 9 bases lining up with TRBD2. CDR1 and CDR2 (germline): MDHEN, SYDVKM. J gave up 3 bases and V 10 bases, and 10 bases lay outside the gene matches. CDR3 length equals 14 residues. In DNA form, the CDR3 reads TGTGCCACCCAGTCCGGGCGGGGGGGCTACGAGCAGTACTTC. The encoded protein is CATQSGRGGYEQYF.

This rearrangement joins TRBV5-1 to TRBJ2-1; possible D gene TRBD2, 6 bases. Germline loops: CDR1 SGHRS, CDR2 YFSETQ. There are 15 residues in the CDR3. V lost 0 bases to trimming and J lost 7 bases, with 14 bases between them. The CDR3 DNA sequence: TGCGCCAGCAGCTTGGCCGAGTTGGGGAGGAATGAGCAGTTCTTC. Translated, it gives CASSLAELGRNEQFF.

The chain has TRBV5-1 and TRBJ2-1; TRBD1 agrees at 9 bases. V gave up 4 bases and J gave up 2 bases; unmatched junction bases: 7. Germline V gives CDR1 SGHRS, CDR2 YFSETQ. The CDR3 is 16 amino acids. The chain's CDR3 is CASSTGQGIPYNEQFF. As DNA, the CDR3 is TGCGCCAGCAGCACCGGACAGGGGATTCCCTACAATGAGCAGTTCTTC.

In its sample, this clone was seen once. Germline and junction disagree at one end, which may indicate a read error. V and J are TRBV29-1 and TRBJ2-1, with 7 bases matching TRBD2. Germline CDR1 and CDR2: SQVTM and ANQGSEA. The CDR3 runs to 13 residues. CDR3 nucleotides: TGCAGCGTTGGGGGGAGGGCCTACGATGAGCAGTTCTTC. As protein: CSVGGRAYDEQFF.

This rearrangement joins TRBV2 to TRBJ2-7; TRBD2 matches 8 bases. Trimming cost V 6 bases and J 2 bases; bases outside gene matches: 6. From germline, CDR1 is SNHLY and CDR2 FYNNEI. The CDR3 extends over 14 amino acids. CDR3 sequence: CASRPGGGTYEQYF. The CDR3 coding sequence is TGTGCCAGCAGGCCCGGGGGGGGGACCTACGAGCAGTACTTC.

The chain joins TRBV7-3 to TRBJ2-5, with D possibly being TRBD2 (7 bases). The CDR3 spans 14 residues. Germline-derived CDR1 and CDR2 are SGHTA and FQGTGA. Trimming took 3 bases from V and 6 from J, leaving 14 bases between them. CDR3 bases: TGTGCCAGCAGCTTGGGAGGGGGTGCGCAGACCCAGTACTTC. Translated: CASSLGGGAQTQYF.

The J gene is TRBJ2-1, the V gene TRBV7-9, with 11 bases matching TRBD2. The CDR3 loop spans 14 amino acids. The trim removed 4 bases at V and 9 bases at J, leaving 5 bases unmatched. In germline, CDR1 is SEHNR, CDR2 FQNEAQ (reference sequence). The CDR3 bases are TGTGCCAGCAGCTCCGGGACTAGCGGTACTGAGCAGTTCTTC. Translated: CASSSGTSGTEQFF.

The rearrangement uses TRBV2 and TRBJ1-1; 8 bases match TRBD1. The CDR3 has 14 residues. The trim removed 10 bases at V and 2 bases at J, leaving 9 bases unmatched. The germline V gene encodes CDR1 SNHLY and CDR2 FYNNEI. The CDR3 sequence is CANLLQGVNTEAFF. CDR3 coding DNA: TGTGCCAACTTATTACAGGGGGTTAACACTGAAGCTTTCTTT.

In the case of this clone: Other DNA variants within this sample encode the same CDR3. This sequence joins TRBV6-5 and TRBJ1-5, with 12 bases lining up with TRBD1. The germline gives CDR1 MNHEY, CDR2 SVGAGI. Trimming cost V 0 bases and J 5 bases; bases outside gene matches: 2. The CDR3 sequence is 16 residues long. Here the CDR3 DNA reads TGTGCCAGCAGTTACTCCGGGACAGGGGGCTATCAGCCCCAGCATTTT. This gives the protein CASSYSGTGGYQPQHF.

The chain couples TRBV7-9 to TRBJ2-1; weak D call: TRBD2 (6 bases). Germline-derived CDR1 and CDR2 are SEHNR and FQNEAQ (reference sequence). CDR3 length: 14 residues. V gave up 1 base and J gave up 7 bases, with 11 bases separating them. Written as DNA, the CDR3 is TGTGCCAGCAGCTTAGAGGACGCGGGAAATGAGCAGTTCTTC. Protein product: CASSLEDAGNEQFF.

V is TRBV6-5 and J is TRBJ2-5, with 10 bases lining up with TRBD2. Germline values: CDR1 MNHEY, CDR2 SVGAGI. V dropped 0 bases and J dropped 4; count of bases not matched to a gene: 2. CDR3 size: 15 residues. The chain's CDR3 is CASSYSPSGGETQYF. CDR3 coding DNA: TGTGCCAGCAGTTACTCCCCTAGCGGGGGAGAGACCCAGTACTTC.